The clone carrying this T cell receptor (beta chain) appeared a single time. Its target is unknown. The data stem from a study of CD8+CD57+ T cells in acquired aplastic anemia. Whole-study context: On average, sorted CD4+ and CD8+ cells gave approximately 3 ug of DNA. General study findings and limits: Patients showed no significant difference from controls in CD8+ Simpson's diversity. Patients shared 25 to 35 CD8+ CDR3 sequences with controls.

Genomic DNA acted as the template from which TCR beta VDJ combination and CDR3 sequence profiling were carried out. TCRdb analysed the reads with MiXCR anew, one entry per CDR3 protein. Of about 190,000 distinct CDR3 sequences listed, around 66% are singletons. The germline gives CDR1 WNHNN, CDR2 SYGVQD (reference sequence). Trimming removed 2 bases from V and 5 bases from J, with 12 bases in between. The CDR3 runs 15 residues. Sequenced sample: sorted CD4+, CD8+, or CD8+CD57+ T cells (not recorded which) from PBMCs. This clonotype was obtained from a human donor with severe aplastic anemia or a healthy control (not recorded which). This sequence joins TRBV10-1 and TRBJ2-2; D is unclear. CDR3 nucleotide sequence: TGCGCCAGCAGTGAGGAAGGGTTGGGAACCGGGGAGCTGTTTTTT. Its protein is CASSEEGLGTGELFF.